One sample yielded the 28 T cell receptor beta chains listed below, sequenced in a study of blood T cell repertoires in COVID-19. TCRdb keeps only in-frame clones here, not all; method: immunoSEQ multiplex PCR. The sample has 200,000 or so clones, roughly 79% seen once. The material sequenced was peripheral blood. Every receptor here comes from a woman of 80 years or more with COVID-19, enrolled during active disease.

J is TRBJ1-2 and V is TRBV24-1; 9 nucleotides align to TRBD1. The length of the CDR3 is 16 residues. Germline assignment: CDR1 KGHDR and CDR2 SFDVKD. Trimming removed 4 bases from V and 7 bases from J; junction bases left unmatched: 12. Here the CDR3 DNA reads TGTGCCACCAGTGACCCCCGGGACAGGGAAAAGGGTGGCTACACCTTC. Protein sequence: CATSDPRDREKGGYTF.

V gene TRBV7-7 combines with J gene TRBJ2-5; 11 nucleotides match TRBD1. This CDR3 spans 14 amino acids. With 8 bases clipped from V and 4 bases from J, the junction kept 6 bases outside the gene matches. Germline V gives CDR1 SSHAT, CDR2 FNYEAQ (reference sequence). CDR3 sequence (DNA): TGTGCCAGCGGACCCGGGACAGGGGGAGAGACCCAGTACTTC. Translated: CASGPGTGGETQYF.

V usage is TRBV10-3 and J usage is TRBJ2-1, with TRBD2 identical over 13 bases. V shed 8 bases, J shed 6 bases, and the junction held 4 bases outside the gene matches. CDR3 size: 14 residues. Germline CDR1 ENHRY, CDR2 SYGVKD. The CDR3: CAIGTSGRVNEQFF. The CDR3 nucleotides read TGTGCCATCGGAACTAGCGGGAGGGTCAATGAGCAGTTCTTC.

V and J are TRBV29-1 and TRBJ2-3; a possible D gene is TRBD2 (6 bases). Trimming removed 3 bases from V and 0 bases from J, with 10 bases in between. Germline V CDR1 and CDR2: SQVTM, ANQGSEA. The CDR3 runs to 14 residues. Here the CDR3 reads CSVEEGLSTDTQYF. The CDR3 coding sequence is TGCAGCGTTGAGGAGGGGCTTAGCACAGATACGCAGTATTTT.

V usage is TRBV18 and J usage is TRBJ2-7; weak D call: TRBD1 (5 bases). Deletions cut 2 bases from V and 5 bases from J, with 16 bases between. CDR1 is KGHSH and CDR2 is LQKENI in the germline V gene. This CDR3 region has 15 residues. Written as DNA, the CDR3 is TGTGCCAGCTCACCAGTCGCCCCAGGGATGGACGAGCAGTACTTC. It encodes CASSPVAPGMDEQYF. Supplemented by reference TRBV18 and TRBJ2-7, the full variable domain reads NAGVMQNPRHLVRRRGQEARLRCSPMKGHSHVYWYRQLPEEGLKFMVYLQKENIIDESGMPKERFSAEFPKEGPSILRIQQVVRGDSAAYFCASSPVAPGMDEQYFGPGTRLTVT.

This chain joins TRBV12-3 or TRBV12-4 and TRBJ2-2; TRBD2 aligns across 7 bases. V was pared by 6 bases and J by 6 bases, with 4 bases of the junction left unmatched. The CDR3 consists of 13 residues. CDR3 in amino acids: CASRGRAAGELFF. In nucleotides, the CDR3 is TGTGCCAGCAGGGGGAGGGCGGCCGGGGAGCTGTTTTTT.

This clone was observed a single time. The rearrangement joins TRBV7-2 to TRBJ2-7, with D possibly matching TRBD2 (5 bases). This CDR3 has 15 amino acids. Germline CDR1 SGHTA, CDR2 FQGNSA. V lost 3 bases and J 3 bases, leaving 15 bases between the germline ends. In nucleotides, the CDR3 is TGTGCCAGCAGCTTCATGTCCCTGGGAGACTACGAGCAGTACTTC. Translation gives CASSFMSLGDYEQYF.

The V and J genes are TRBV7-9 and TRBJ2-5, with TRBD2 identical over 10 bases. Losses at the gene ends were 0 bases for V and 2 bases for J; bases not matched to a gene: 9. This CDR3 region has 18 residues. The germline gives CDR1 SEHNR, CDR2 FQNEAQ (reference sequence). This chain's CDR3 is CASSLALGLADFQETQYF. CDR3 coding DNA: TGTGCCAGCAGCTTAGCGCTAGGACTAGCGGACTTTCAAGAGACCCAGTACTTC.

This chain links TRBV29-1 with TRBJ2-7, with TRBD2 matching over 7 bases. J gave up 4 bases and V 4 bases, and 10 bases lay outside the gene matches. The germline V gene encodes CDR1 SQVTM and CDR2 ANQGSEA. This CDR3 contains 14 residues. The CDR3 coding sequence is TGCAGCGTTGCCCGGGGGGAAAAGGGGTACGAGCAGTACTTC. Translated, it gives CSVARGEKGYEQYF.

This clone occurred a few times. This chain connects TRBV28 to TRBJ2-2, with 10 bases aligning to TRBD1. Losses at the gene ends were 5 bases for V and 3 bases for J; bases not matched to a gene: 6. This CDR3 is 16 amino acids long. Germline-derived CDR1 and CDR2 are MDHEN and SYDVKM. Here the CDR3 reads CASSPTGGKDTGELFF. As DNA, the CDR3 is TGTGCCAGCAGTCCGACAGGGGGCAAAGACACCGGGGAGCTGTTTTTT.

This clone was seen a few times. This chain links TRBV5-4 with TRBJ1-1; 10 bases agree with TRBD1. Germline V CDR1 and CDR2: SGHNT, YYREEE (reference sequence). The CDR3 consists of 15 residues. After removal of 3 bases from V and 5 bases from J, the junction contained 7 bases not matched to a gene. DNA for the CDR3: TGTGCCAGCAGCTACCCCGGGACAGGGGTAACTGAAGCTTTCTTT. Its translation: CASSYPGTGVTEAFF.

The gene calls are TRBV19 and TRBJ2-7; D uncertain. The V gene lost 5 bases and the J gene lost 2 bases, with 10 bases spanning the gap. Germline lookup yields CDR1 LNHDA and CDR2 SQIVND (reference sequence). There are 13 residues in the CDR3. CDR3 nucleotides: TGTGCCAGTAGTCCGGGTATGACCTACGAGCAGTACTTC. Protein sequence: CASSPGMTYEQYF.

This chain joins TRBV19 and TRBJ1-2, with no clear D. The CDR3 sequence is 13 residues long. Trimming took off 5 bases at V and 2 bases at J, with 9 bases between the two ends. The germline gives CDR1 LNHDA, CDR2 SQIVND (reference sequence). The CDR3 nucleotides are TGTGCCAGTAGTTCCAGCGGGAACTATGGCTACACCTTC. Encoded protein: CASSSSGNYGYTF.

The chain couples TRBV7-2 to TRBJ2-7; TRBD1 might be the D (6 bases). The CDR3 runs to 14 residues. Germline V gene lookup returns CDR1 SGHTA and CDR2 FQGNSA. The V end was cut by 5 bases, the J end by 2 bases, with 13 bases between. CDR3 nucleotides: TGTGCCAGCAGCCCCGGGACAATTCCCTACGAGCAGTACTTC. Encoded protein: CASSPGTIPYEQYF. The variable domain in full, with the rest retrieved from reference TRBV7-2 and TRBJ2-7, is GAGVSQSPSNKVTEKGKDVELRCDPISGHTALYWYRQSLGQGLEFLIYFQGNSAPDKSGLPSDRFSAERTGGSVSTLTIQRTQQEDSAVYLCASSPGTIPYEQYFGPGTRLTVT.

The chain has TRBV6-7 and TRBJ2-7; TRBD1 matches at 9 bases. TRBV6-7 is reported as an ORF; its role is uncertain. Trimming cost V 6 bases and J 4 bases; bases outside gene matches: 7. This CDR3 comprises 14 residues. This CDR3 reads CASRRDREPYEQYF. The CDR3 nucleotides read TGTGCCAGCAGGAGGGACAGGGAACCTTACGAGCAGTACTTC.

The chain is built from TRBV29-1 and TRBJ1-1; D possibly corresponds to TRBD1 (5 bases). CDR3 length: 13 amino acids. Germline-derived CDR1 and CDR2 are SQVTM and ANQGSEA. V lost 5 bases and J lost 4, with 14 bases in between. CDR3 DNA: TGCAGCGTTTATTTGCATCAGGGCACTGAAGCTTTCTTT. This codes for CSVYLHQGTEAFF. Using reference TRBV29-1 and TRBJ1-1 for the parts outside the CDR3, the full variable domain is SAVISQKPSRDICQRGTSLTIQCQVDSQVTMMFWYRQQPGQSLTLIATANQGSEATYESGFVIDKFPISRPNLTFSTLTVSNMSPEDSSIYLCSVYLHQGTEAFFGQGTRLTVV.

This clone was seen more than once but under ten times. The sample carries other DNA sequences with the same CDR3. The genes are TRBV19 and TRBJ1-1, with TRBD1 as a possible D gene (5 bases). With 3 bases removed from V and 3 bases from J, the gap between germline ends came to 8 bases. This CDR3 has 13 residues. CDR1 is LNHDA, CDR2 SQIVND, per germline (reference sequence). The CDR3 protein is CASSIQGYTEAFF. CDR3 nucleotides: TGTGCCAGTAGTATCCAGGGTTACACTGAAGCTTTCTTT.

The chain links TRBV19 to TRBJ1-2; unclear D gene. Per the germline V gene, CDR1 is LNHDA and CDR2 is SQIVND (reference sequence). The length of the CDR3 is 13 residues. V was cut by 3 bases and J by 5 bases, with 10 bases left in between. In DNA, the CDR3 is TGTGCCAGTAGTATGTCTCCCCTATATGGCTACACCTTC. Translation gives CASSMSPLYGYTF.

With regard to this clone: The junction does not match germline at one end; this may be a read error. The chain employs TRBV5-6 and TRBJ2-3; 8 bases match TRBD1. The CDR3 loop spans 14 amino acids. CDR1 is SGHDT and CDR2 is YYEEEE in the germline V gene. The DNA for the CDR3 is TGTGCCAGCAGCTTCTCAGGGGGCACATATACGCAGTATTTT. It translates to CASSFSGGTYTQYF.

V and J are TRBV29-1 and TRBJ2-1; 8 bases are shared with TRBD2. Unmatched junction bases numbered 5, after V lost 1 base and J lost 9 bases. CDR1 SQVTM and CDR2 ANQGSEA come from the germline V gene. This CDR3 region has 13 residues. CDR3: CSVEVRLAGEQFF. For the CDR3, the DNA is TGCAGCGTTGAAGTAAGGCTAGCGGGTGAGCAGTTCTTC.

This chain connects TRBV7-9 to TRBJ2-3, with TRBD1 identical over 7 bases. Per the germline V gene, CDR1 is SEHNR and CDR2 is FQNEAQ (reference sequence). The CDR3 is 17 amino acids. Unmatched junction bases numbered 9, after V lost 1 base and J lost 2 bases. The CDR3 DNA sequence: TGTGCCAGCAGCTTAGGCGGACCGGGACAGATCACAGATACGCAGTATTTT. It yields the protein CASSLGGPGQITDTQYF.

This rearrangement joins TRBV7-2 to TRBJ2-7; D is uncertain. This CDR3 is 14 amino acids long. In germline, CDR1 is SGHTA, CDR2 FQGNSA. V was cut by 5 bases and J by 3 bases, with 14 bases left in between. The CDR3 protein is CASSPYSRVYEQYF. Written as DNA, the CDR3 is TGTGCCAGCAGCCCGTACTCCCGGGTCTACGAGCAGTACTTC.

V and J are TRBV6-5 and TRBJ1-5, with D possibly matching TRBD1 (6 bases). V was shortened by 6 bases and J by 4 bases, with 13 bases between the two germline ends. The CDR3 is made up of 14 amino acids. Germline values: CDR1 MNHEY, CDR2 SVGAGI. The CDR3 coding sequence is TGTGCCAGCAGGTCGCAGGGACAAAATCAGCCCCAGCATTTT. Protein product: CASRSQGQNQPQHF.

CDR3 sequence: CASTSRASPLHF. DNA of the CDR3: TGTGCCAGCACCTCGCGGGCCTCACCCCTCCACTTT. This chain links TRBV6-5 with TRBJ1-6; D uncertain. This CDR3 is built from 12 residues. The germline CDR1 and CDR2 sequences are MNHEY and SVGAGI. Trimming pared 7 bases from V and 10 bases from J, leaving 11 bases between.

The CDR3 is CASSKSNEKLFF. In DNA, the CDR3 is TGCGCCAGCAGCAAATCGAATGAAAAACTGTTTTTT. The gene calls are TRBV5-1 and TRBJ1-4, with D unclear. This CDR3 has 12 residues. V lost 4 bases, J lost 5 bases, and 6 bases lay in between. Germline values: CDR1 SGHRS, CDR2 YFSETQ.

V gene TRBV6-5 combines with J gene TRBJ2-3, with 11 bases identical to TRBD2. Germline CDR1 reads MNHEY; CDR2 reads SVGAGI. The CDR3 extends over 16 amino acids. The J segment lost 7 bases and the V segment lost 3 bases, leaving 9 bases of the junction unmatched. The CDR3 spells CASSYTGTSGAYTQYF. Written as DNA, the CDR3 is TGTGCCAGCAGTTATACGGGGACTAGCGGAGCTTATACGCAGTATTTT.

This sequence joins TRBV6-5 and TRBJ1-2; a weak D match, TRBD1 (5 bases). Trimming removed 6 bases from V and 5 bases from J, with 16 bases in between. From germline, CDR1 is MNHEY and CDR2 SVGAGI. The length of the CDR3 is 14 residues. This CDR3 is CASSSWGGAYGYTF. In DNA, the CDR3 is TGTGCCAGCAGCTCCTGGGGGGGAGCATATGGCTACACCTTC.

This chain joins TRBV11-3 and TRBJ2-2; D perhaps matches TRBD2 (6 bases). The CDR3 length is 13 residues. Trimming left V 3 bases short and J 7 bases short, with 9 bases between. Germline lookup yields CDR1 SGHNT and CDR2 YENEEA. CDR3 in DNA: TGTGCCAGCAGCTTTGGGCGGGGCGGGGAGCTGTTTTTT. Translating it yields CASSFGRGGELFF.